This passage covers 5 T cell receptor beta chains from one sample sequenced in a study of response to subunit inactivated influenza vaccine. TCRdb redid the calling of the RT-PCR reads with MiXCR, one entry per CDR3 protein. The sample lists 610,000 or so distinct CDR3 sequences, approximately 15% occurring once. The material was PBMCs from blood, obtained 11 to 12 days after vaccination. The receptors derive from a man in his forties or fifties who received an inactivated influenza vaccine.

This clonotype was recorded many times. The chain recombines TRBV5-1 with TRBJ2-2; the D gene is possibly TRBD1 (6 bases). Trimming shortened V by 0 bases and J by 5 bases, and 8 bases separated the two germline ends. Per germline, CDR1 SGHRS and CDR2 YFSETQ. CDR3 length equals 14 residues. The CDR3 DNA reads as TGCGCCAGCAGCTTGGCCCAGGGGACCGGGGAGCTGTTTTTT. This codes for CASSLAQGTGELFF.

This clonotype was found a few times. This sequence joins TRBV9 and TRBJ1-5, with TRBD1 identical over 8 bases. This CDR3 is 15 amino acids long. The junction had 4 bases not matched to a gene; V was cut back by 3 bases and J by 2 bases. The germline V gene has CDR1 SGDLS and CDR2 YYNGEE. Written as DNA, the CDR3 is TGTGCCAGCAGCGCAGGGGGCGGGGGCAATCAGCCCCAGCATTTT. Translating gives CASSAGGGGNQPQHF.

This sequence joins TRBV4-3 and TRBJ2-7; D is tentatively TRBD1 or TRBD2 (5 bases each). The CDR3 runs 15 residues. Trimming stripped 1 base from V and 2 bases from J, with 12 bases between. Per germline, CDR1 LGHNA and CDR2 YSLEER. The CDR3 coding sequence is TGCGCCAGCAGCCAAGGATGGGGGATGCCCTACGAGCAGTACTTC. Translating it yields CASSQGWGMPYEQYF.

CDR3 sequence: CASSVWPLTDTQYF. CDR3 sequence (DNA): TGTGCCAGCAGCGTCTGGCCCCTCACAGATACGCAGTATTTT. The V gene is TRBV9, the J gene TRBJ2-3; D is ambiguous. Trimming removed 2 bases from V and 2 bases from J, with 9 bases in between. This CDR3 contains 14 residues. Germline V CDR1 and CDR2: SGDLS, YYNGEE. Based on the CDR3 plus reference TRBV9 and TRBJ2-3, the full variable domain is DSGVTQTPKHLITATGQRVTLRCSPRSGDLSVYWYQQSLDQGLQFLIQYYNGEERAKGNILERFSAQQFPDLHSELNLSSLELGDSALYFCASSVWPLTDTQYFGPGTRLTVL.

On this clonotype: A much bigger clone sits one base away, suggesting this may be a read error. The chain employs TRBV5-6 and TRBJ2-7; D might be TRBD1 or TRBD2, each matching 6 bases. Germline assignment: CDR1 SGHDT and CDR2 YYEEEE. The CDR3 is 14 residues long. The CDR3 sequence: CAGSYAGQAYEQYF. The CDR3 bases are TGTGCCGGCAGCTACGCGGGACAAGCCTACGAGCAGTACTTC. The full variable domain, rest sourced from reference TRBV5-6 and TRBJ2-7, is DAGVTQSPTHLIKTRGQQVTLRCSPKSGHDTVSWYQQALGQGPQFIFQYYEEEERQRGNFPDRFSGHQFPNYSSELNVNALLLGDSALYLCAGSYAGQAYEQYFGPGTRLTVT.